These 21 T cell receptor beta chains were all obtained from the same sample, sequenced in a study of control samples from healthy donors and cancer patients. This table comes from immunoSEQ multiplex PCR, and its TCRdb copy is limited to in-frame clones, with some not included. The sample lists more than 80,000 clones; more than 85% were seen once. Sequencing was done on a sample of blood. These receptors all stem from a man aged 18 to 35 in good health.

V usage is TRBV15 and J usage is TRBJ1-2; unclear D gene. The germline gives CDR1 LNHNV, CDR2 YYDKDF (reference sequence). Between the trimmed V and J ends, which lost 1 base and 4 bases, there was a span of 7 bases. The CDR3 is 13 amino acids. In DNA form, the CDR3 reads TGTGCCACCAGCAGAGCTGGCGGCTATGGCTACACCTTC. Protein: CATSRAGGYGYTF. Using reference TRBV15 and TRBJ1-2 for the parts outside the CDR3, the full variable domain is DAMVIQNPRYQVTQFGKPVTLSCSQTLNHNVMYWYQQKSSQAPKLLFHYYDKDFNNEADTPDNFQSRRPNTSFCFLDIRSPGLGDTAMYLCATSRAGGYGYTFGSGTRLTVV.

CDR3 DNA sequence: TGTGCCAGTAGTAGGATCGGACAGGCAACTAATGAAAAACTGTTTTTT. Protein product: CASSRIGQATNEKLFF. V and J are TRBV19 and TRBJ1-4; 7 nucleotides agree with TRBD1. This CDR3 spans 16 amino acids. With V trimmed by 4 bases and J by 0 bases, 5 bases remained unmatched. From germline, CDR1 is LNHDA and CDR2 SQIVND (reference sequence).

The chain joins TRBV12-3 or TRBV12-4 to TRBJ1-1; D is unresolved. V gave up 6 bases and J gave up 1 base, with 9 bases separating them. The CDR3 totals 13 residues. In DNA form, the CDR3 reads TGTGCCAGCAGGCGGACGGCGAACACTGAAGCTTTCTTT. Its protein product is CASRRTANTEAFF.

This rearrangement joins TRBV19 to TRBJ1-1, with D perhaps matching TRBD1 (5 bases). V shed 8 bases and J shed 5 bases, with 18 bases lying between them. CDR3 length: 14 amino acids. CDR1 and CDR2 (germline): LNHDA, SQIVND (reference sequence). CDR3 in amino acids: CASRPLGGGTEAFF. In nucleotides, the CDR3 is TGTGCCAGTCGCCCTTTGGGGGGAGGAACTGAAGCTTTCTTT.

The chain employs TRBV29-1 and TRBJ2-5, with 7 bases fitting TRBD2. Germline CDR1 reads SQVTM; CDR2 reads ANQGSEA. V lost 6 bases to trimming and J lost 2 bases; unmatched junction nucleotides: 9. The CDR3 runs 14 residues. This chain's CDR3 is CSVRGRGGQETQYF. CDR3 bases: TGCAGCGTCCGAGGGAGGGGTGGGCAAGAGACCCAGTACTTC. Drawing the rest from reference TRBV29-1 and TRBJ2-5, the complete variable domain is SAVISQKPSRDICQRGTSLTIQCQVDSQVTMMFWYRQQPGQSLTLIATANQGSEATYESGFVIDKFPISRPNLTFSTLTVSNMSPEDSSIYLCSVRGRGGQETQYFGPGTRLLVL.

This clone was found once. The chain links TRBV2 to TRBJ2-2; D unclear. Germline lookup yields CDR1 SNHLY and CDR2 FYNNEI. This CDR3 has 14 residues. V shed 3 bases and J shed 3 bases, with 8 bases lying between them. CDR3 bases: TGTGCCAGCAGTGATCGTCGGGACACCGGGGAGCTGTTTTTT. It codes for CASSDRRDTGELFF.

This clone showed up just a few times. The chain links TRBV7-9 to TRBJ2-7, with D perhaps matching TRBD1 (6 bases). The CDR3 consists of 13 residues. Trimming shortened V by 3 bases and J by 4 bases, and 10 bases separated the two germline ends. Looked up from germline, CDR1 is SEHNR and CDR2 is FQNEAQ (reference sequence). CDR3: CASSFPGAYEQYF. DNA for the CDR3: TGTGCCAGCAGCTTTCCAGGGGCATACGAGCAGTACTTC.

The rearrangement joins TRBV7-9 to TRBJ2-2, with no clear D. V was shortened by 4 bases and J by 5 bases, with 17 bases between the two germline ends. CDR3 length: 16 residues. CDR1 SEHNR and CDR2 FQNEAQ come from the germline V gene (reference sequence). CDR3 DNA sequence: TGTGCCAGCAGCTCCTCGACTTTCCATGGGACCGGGGAGCTGTTTTTT. Translating gives CASSSSTFHGTGELFF.

The rearrangement links TRBV29-1 to TRBJ1-4; D unclear. This CDR3 contains 11 residues. V lost 5 bases to trimming and J lost 13 bases, with 14 bases between them. Germline CDR1 is SQVTM and CDR2 is ANQGSEA. CDR3 DNA sequence: TGCAGCGTTCTAGTGTCCCCAGGACTGTTTTTT. It encodes CSVLVSPGLFF. The variable domain in full, completed from reference TRBV29-1 and TRBJ1-4, reads SAVISQKPSRDICQRGTSLTIQCQVDSQVTMMFWYRQQPGQSLTLIATANQGSEATYESGFVIDKFPISRPNLTFSTLTVSNMSPEDSSIYLCSVLVSPGLFFGSGTQLSVL.

This chain links TRBV18 with TRBJ2-7; a weak D match, TRBD2 (5 bases). This CDR3 comprises 14 residues. Trimming pared 3 bases from V and 9 bases from J, leaving 18 bases between. CDR1 KGHSH and CDR2 LQKENI come from the germline V gene. The CDR3 coding sequence is TGTGCCAGCTCACCCAACGCCTTAGAGGGAACGCAGTACTTC. This translates into CASSPNALEGTQYF.

The DNA of the CDR3 is TGTGCCAGCACTCAGATTGGGGCAGCCGCCTACGAGCAGTACTTC. Protein product: CASTQIGAAAYEQYF. This sequence joins TRBV6-5 and TRBJ2-7; TRBD1 might be the D (5 bases). Trimming took off 7 bases at V and 2 bases at J, with 18 bases between the two ends. Looked up from germline, CDR1 is MNHEY and CDR2 is SVGAGI. There are 15 residues in the CDR3.

The chain employs TRBV27 and TRBJ2-2; D is unclear. The CDR3 spans 14 residues. CDR1 MNHEY and CDR2 SMNVEV come from the germline V gene (reference sequence). The V end lost 0 bases, the J end lost 5 bases, and 7 bases lay between the germline ends. DNA of the CDR3: TGTGCCAGCAGTTTATCGATCCTTACCGGGGAGCTGTTTTTT. Its translation is CASSLSILTGELFF.

The chain has TRBV27 and TRBJ2-3; possible D gene TRBD1, 5 bases. The germline CDR1 and CDR2 sequences are MNHEY and SMNVEV (reference sequence). The CDR3 is made up of 16 amino acids. Between the trimmed V and J ends, which lost 10 bases and 2 bases, there was a span of 22 bases. The CDR3 spells CATRPRTPLFTDTQYF. In DNA, the CDR3 is TGTGCCACCAGACCCCGGACACCATTATTCACAGATACGCAGTATTTT.

The V and J genes are TRBV15 and TRBJ1-2, with 9 bases lining up with TRBD1. This CDR3 is built from 15 residues. The V segment lost 3 bases and the J segment 4 bases; nucleotides outside the gene matches: 6. CDR1 is LNHNV, CDR2 YYDKDF, per germline (reference sequence). The CDR3 spells CATSRGTGIIYGYTF. The CDR3 DNA sequence: TGTGCCACCAGCAGGGGGACAGGGATCATCTATGGCTACACCTTC.

A word on this clone: An end of the junction differs from the germline gene, which may be a read error. The V call is TRBV7-6, the J call TRBJ2-1, with 10 bases lining up with TRBD2. The CDR3 has 17 amino acids. The germline V gene encodes CDR1 SGHVS and CDR2 FNYEAQ. CDR3 sequence: CASRLAGGPGSYNEQFF. DNA for the CDR3: TGTGCCAGCAGATTAGCGGGGGGCCCCGGCTCCTACAATGAGCAGTTCTTC.

V is TRBV27 and J is TRBJ1-3, with D uncertain. V lost 4 bases and J lost 1, with 11 bases in between. The CDR3 is 15 residues long. Germline-derived CDR1 and CDR2 are MNHEY and SMNVEV (reference sequence). The CDR3 loop is CASSSRSFSGNTIYF. The CDR3 DNA follows: TGTGCCAGCAGTTCCCGAAGTTTTTCTGGAAACACCATATATTTT.

This sequence joins TRBV9 and TRBJ1-1; D possibly corresponds to TRBD1 (6 bases). CDR1 is SGDLS and CDR2 is YYNGEE in the germline V gene. The CDR3 runs to 14 residues. Trimming removed 4 bases at V and 0 bases at J, with 10 bases between. For the CDR3, the DNA is TGTGCCAGCAGCCTCGGGACATTGAACACTGAAGCTTTCTTT. Its protein product is CASSLGTLNTEAFF.

This clone was counted a few times. DNA of the CDR3: TGTGCCAGCACGACCAACTCTGGAAACACCATATATTTT. Translation gives CASTTNSGNTIYF. This chain joins TRBV6-5 and TRBJ1-3; D is uncertain. Trimming removed 7 bases from V and 0 bases from J, with 7 bases in between. The germline gives CDR1 MNHEY, CDR2 SVGAGI. The CDR3 has 13 amino acids.

The chain carries TRBV7-9 and TRBJ2-7; TRBD1 matches 9 bases. V was pared by 5 bases and J by 4 bases, with 12 bases of the junction left unmatched. The CDR3 has 16 amino acids. Per the germline V gene, CDR1 is SEHNR and CDR2 is FQNEAQ (reference sequence). The CDR3 nucleotides read TGTGCCAGCAGCCTAACCGGGACAGGGACTTTTTACGAGCAGTACTTC. Protein: CASSLTGTGTFYEQYF.

This clone was seen a single time. This chain links TRBV7-9 with TRBJ2-1; D perhaps matches TRBD1 (7 bases). CDR3 length: 13 residues. Germline V gene lookup returns CDR1 SEHNR and CDR2 FQNEAQ (reference sequence). With 10 bases removed from V and 7 bases from J, the gap between germline ends came to 17 bases. The CDR3 nucleotides are TGTGCCACTCAGAAGGGGGCGGGGAATGAGCAGTTCTTC. Protein sequence: CATQKGAGNEQFF.

The chain has TRBV10-2 and TRBJ1-2; D unresolved. The CDR3 has 13 residues. Germline values: CDR1 WSHSY, CDR2 SAAADI. V was clipped by 4 bases and J by 3 bases, with 9 bases between them. DNA for the CDR3: TGCGCCAGCAGTGGGTCCCGGGACTATGGCTACACCTTC. It encodes CASSGSRDYGYTF.